This entry features one TCR beta chain sequence. Autoimmune disease history or systemic immunosuppression led to patient exclusion. Assay: immunoSEQ multiplex PCR; the TCRdb copy retains only in-frame clones and omits some. The sample gives under 95,000 clones, 70% to 90% of which show up once; approximately 1.5% is in the top ten. The data were obtained in a study of OX40 agonist ivuxolimab in advanced cancers. J lost 4 bases, V lost 4 bases, and 2 bases had no gene match. Germline CDR1 MNHEY, CDR2 SMNVEV (reference sequence). The CDR3 runs 14 residues. The chain is built from TRBV27 and TRBJ2-2, with TRBD2 matching over 8 bases. The sample was CD4+ or CD8+ T cells sorted from blood, taken in a trial of the OX40 agonist ivuxolimab. This TCR was recovered from an adult with an advanced solid tumor such as melanoma, head and neck, liver or kidney cancer. CDR3 nucleotide sequence: TGTGCCAGCAGTTGGACTAGCCTCACCGGGGAGCTGTTTTTT. Translating gives CASSWTSLTGELFF.